This T cell receptor (beta chain) was obtained from a study of early T cells in non-severe SARS-CoV-2 infection. Study as a whole: Sequencing of unsorted whole blood was done on bulk RNA, leaving chains unpaired. Study results and limitations: Sequences matched to VDJdb favored anti-spike CD8 responses, while private and CD4 specificities were missed.

Researchers attached unique molecular identifiers to individual cDNA molecules. TCRdb itself ran the 5' RACE reads through MiXCR, one entry per CDR3 protein. The sample lists tens of thousands of distinct CDR3 sequences, 14% seen once, with 5% to 7% in the top ten. The CDR3 has 16 residues. Germline CDR1 and CDR2: SGHRS and YFSETQ. As for this clonotype: Its antigen is as yet unknown. The junction shows a germline mismatch at one end, possibly a read error.

V is TRBV5-1 and J is TRBJ1-3; 10 bases fit TRBD1. Specimen: whole blood. This clonotype was obtained from an adult who was a healthcare worker with PCR-confirmed SARS-CoV-2 infection or an uninfected control (not recorded which). The CDR3 region has the DNA TGCACCAGCAGCTACGGACAGGGGGACGCTGGAAACACCATATATTTT. This codes for CTSSYGQGDAGNTIYF.